These 32 T cell receptor beta chains were sequenced from one sample in a study of T cell repertoires in aging, cancer and after chemotherapy. TRB rearrangements spanning V, D and J were amplified using mixed TRB-A/B primers. Each CDR3 protein is one row after TCRdb ran MiXCR on the multiplex PCR reads. The profile shows around 6,500 distinct CDR3 sequences, 20% to 25% of them singletons. The template was genomic DNA from peripheral blood, not RNA. Sequenced material: blood. These receptors all stem from a human donor with a blood cancer.

This chain links TRBV28 with TRBJ1-6; maybe TRBD1 (6 bases). The germline V gene has CDR1 MDHEN and CDR2 SYDVKM. This CDR3 spans 15 amino acids. V was pared by 8 bases and J by 8 bases, with 19 bases between. The CDR3 here is CASPPGQRPDSPLHF. The CDR3 DNA reads as TGTGCCAGCCCTCCGGGACAACGCCCTGATTCACCCCTCCACTTT.

This clonotype is termed medium-sized. This chain joins TRBV5-6 and TRBJ1-2; tentative D call: TRBD1 (6 bases). Germline assignment: CDR1 SGHDT and CDR2 YYEEEE. V gave up 3 bases and J gave up 4 bases, with 10 bases separating them. CDR3 length equals 13 residues. CDR3 protein: CASSYRVSYGYTF. The CDR3 bases are TGTGCCAGCAGCTACAGGGTTTCCTATGGCTACACCTTC.

This clonotype ranks as medium-sized. The chain uses TRBV5-6 and TRBJ2-1; 10 bases map to TRBD2. From germline, CDR1 is SGHDT and CDR2 YYEEEE. CDR3 length equals 13 residues. V lost 5 bases, J lost 9 bases, and 5 bases stayed unmatched. CDR3 DNA: TGTGCCAGCAGTTTACCTAGCGGGGGTGAGCAGTTCTTC. Translation gives CASSLPSGGEQFF.

The chain combines TRBV18 with TRBJ1-1; no firm D call. Germline CDR1 KGHSH, CDR2 LQKENI. CDR3 size: 12 residues. Trimming removed 5 bases from V and 7 bases from J, with 11 bases in between. This chain's CDR3 is CASSAIQLEAFF. As DNA, the CDR3 is TGTGCCAGCTCAGCGATACAGCTTGAAGCTTTCTTT.

This clonotype was detected only once. This chain joins TRBV19 and TRBJ1-2; 8 nucleotides match TRBD1. Germline V CDR1 and CDR2: LNHDA, SQIVND (reference sequence). The CDR3 has 14 amino acids. Trimming at V came to 9 bases and at J to 7 bases, leaving 13 bases not matched to a gene. The CDR3 spells CASSVGGQGPGYTF. The CDR3 DNA sequence: TGTGCCAGCAGCGTAGGAGGACAGGGCCCTGGCTACACCTTC.

The gene calls are TRBV7-6 and TRBJ2-3; the D is unclear. Trimming stripped 5 bases from V and 4 bases from J, with 16 bases between. Per germline, CDR1 SGHVS and CDR2 FNYEAQ. CDR3 length: 15 residues. CDR3 nucleotide sequence: TGTGCCAGCAGCCCCCAAACCCGGAAGTCAGATACGCAGTATTTT. It yields the protein CASSPQTRKSDTQYF.

This clonotype is termed medium-sized. The gene calls are TRBV29-1 and TRBJ1-2; D gene unclear. V was cut by 7 bases and J by 2 bases, with 11 bases left in between. This CDR3 comprises 12 residues. The germline V gene encodes CDR1 SQVTM and CDR2 ANQGSEA. Here the CDR3 DNA reads TGCAGCGCTACAGAGTCAAACTATGGCTACACCTTC. Protein product: CSATESNYGYTF.

The V and J genes are TRBV7-2 and TRBJ2-7; D gene ambiguous. Germline V lookup: CDR1 SGHTA, CDR2 FQGNSA. The CDR3 consists of 13 residues. V was shortened by 5 bases and J by 2 bases, with 10 bases between the two germline ends. The CDR3 protein is CASSRARTYEQYF. DNA of the CDR3: TGTGCCAGCAGCCGGGCCCGCACCTACGAGCAGTACTTC.

In DNA form, the CDR3 reads TGTGCCAGCCTAAACCGGGAGGCCACGGGCTACACCTTC. It codes for CASLNREATGYTF. The chain has TRBV28 and TRBJ1-2, with D unclear. The V gene's germline CDR1 is MDHEN and CDR2 SYDVKM. Trimming took 8 bases from V and 8 from J, leaving 18 bases between them. CDR3 size: 13 residues.

The chain employs TRBV11-2 and TRBJ2-7; TRBD2 is a possible D gene (7 bases). Germline V gene lookup returns CDR1 SGHAT and CDR2 FQNNGV. Trimming took 2 bases from V and 6 from J, leaving 8 bases between them. CDR3 length: 12 residues. The chain's CDR3 is CASSLRGAEQYF. CDR3 DNA: TGTGCCAGCAGCTTACGGGGGGCCGAGCAGTACTTC.

In nucleotides, the CDR3 is TGTGCCAGTAGTGGGGGACAGGGGGATGGCTACACCTTC. It codes for CASSGGQGDGYTF. V and J are TRBV19 and TRBJ1-2; 11 bases fit TRBD1. With V trimmed by 5 bases and J by 6 bases, 2 bases remained unmatched. Germline V gene data show CDR1 as LNHDA and CDR2 as SQIVND (reference sequence). The CDR3 spans 13 residues.

A word on this clonotype: A read error may be the cause here, since a much bigger clone is one base away. The chain has TRBV6-5 and TRBJ1-5; maybe TRBD1 (5 bases). CDR1 and CDR2 (germline): MNHEY, SVGAGI. The CDR3 has 16 amino acids. The DNA for the CDR3 is TGTGCCAGCAGTAGGGGAGGGGCCCGGGGCAATCAGCACCAGCATTTT. Translated, it gives CASSRGGARGNQHQHF.

Comments on this clonotype: Given a much more abundant clone one base away, this may be a read error. This sequence joins TRBV7-2 and TRBJ2-5; D unresolved. Germline V lookup: CDR1 SGHTA, CDR2 FQGNSA. This CDR3 contains 15 residues. Trimming stripped 1 base from V and 9 bases from J, with 18 bases between. CDR3 region: CASSLDGLVAKAQYF. CDR3 coding DNA: TGTGCCAGCAGCTTAGATGGCCTCGTTGCTAAGGCCCAGTACTTC.

This clonotype showed up just a few times. The chain joins TRBV7-9 to TRBJ1-2; no reliable D call. The CDR3 spans 14 residues. V was clipped by 1 base and J by 0 bases, with 6 bases between them. Germline V gives CDR1 SEHNR, CDR2 FQNEAQ (reference sequence). The CDR3 loop is CASSLEVANYGYTF. The CDR3 bases are TGTGCCAGCAGCTTAGAGGTAGCTAACTATGGCTACACCTTC.

This clonotype qualifies as medium-sized (0.01 to 0.1%). This chain links TRBV19 with TRBJ1-1; the D is unclear. From germline, CDR1 is LNHDA and CDR2 SQIVND (reference sequence). The CDR3 is made up of 14 amino acids. The germline V and J ends were trimmed by 3 bases and 1 base, with 9 bases remaining between them. The CDR3 DNA is TGTGCCAGTAGTATCCCCGGGAAGAACACTGAAGCTTTCTTT. Residues: CASSIPGKNTEAFF.

By share, this clonotype counts as medium-sized (0.01 to 0.1%). V usage is TRBV19 and J usage is TRBJ1-4; 9 positions match TRBD1. Per germline, CDR1 LNHDA and CDR2 SQIVND (reference sequence). This CDR3 contains 14 residues. The ends lost 7 bases at V and 8 bases at J; junction bases unmatched: 8. The CDR3 sequence is CASTSGQGREKLFF. In DNA form, the CDR3 reads TGTGCCAGTACGTCTGGACAGGGGAGGGAAAAACTGTTTTTT.

Judged by abundance, this clonotype is medium-sized. This rearrangement joins TRBV6-5 to TRBJ1-2, with a weak D call TRBD1 (5 bases). Trimming removed 6 bases at V and 5 bases at J, with 19 bases between. The germline V gene encodes CDR1 MNHEY and CDR2 SVGAGI. The CDR3 sequence is 15 residues long. In nucleotides, the CDR3 is TGTGCCAGCAGAAGCCCTGGGGCCGAGGGGTATGGCTACACCTTC. This translates into CASRSPGAEGYGYTF.

In nucleotides, the CDR3 is TGCAGCGTGAGGGGACAGGTCTTCAACTATGGCTACACCTTC. This translates into CSVRGQVFNYGYTF. The rearrangement uses TRBV29-1 and TRBJ1-2, with 8 bases matching TRBD1. Germline trimming cut 6 bases from V and 2 bases from J; bases unmatched to any gene: 8. There are 14 residues in the CDR3. CDR1 and CDR2 (germline): SQVTM, ANQGSEA.

By sample fraction, this clonotype is medium-sized (0.01 to 0.1%). V and J are TRBV12-3 or TRBV12-4 and TRBJ1-2; D is unresolved. The V and J ends lost 0 bases and 3 bases respectively, with 8 bases between them. The CDR3 is 14 residues long. The CDR3 spells CASSLALGYYGYTF. The CDR3 DNA is TGTGCCAGCAGTTTAGCGTTGGGGTACTATGGCTACACCTTC.

This clonotype rates as medium-sized. The chain is built from TRBV27 and TRBJ1-2; TRBD1 agrees at 8 bases. The V gene end was trimmed by 5 bases and the J gene end by 2 bases; junction bases not matched to a gene: 4. This CDR3 has 14 amino acids. Germline values: CDR1 MNHEY, CDR2 SMNVEV (reference sequence). This CDR3 is CASSLGQGNYGYTF. The CDR3 region has the DNA TGTGCCAGCAGTCTCGGACAGGGAAACTATGGCTACACCTTC.

By sample share, this clonotype is medium-sized (0.01 to 0.1%). The chain recombines TRBV19 with TRBJ2-1; 7 bases fit TRBD2. The CDR3 length is 17 residues. J lost 5 bases, V lost 3 bases, and 13 bases had no gene match. Germline CDR1 is LNHDA and CDR2 is SQIVND (reference sequence). DNA for the CDR3: TGTGCCAGTAGTATCCCCCAGCGGGACCATACCAACAATGAGCAGTTCTTC. Protein: CASSIPQRDHTNNEQFF.

A word on this clonotype: The missing conserved phenylalanine or tryptophan at the end of this CDR3 makes a read error likely. In nucleotides, the CDR3 is TGCAGTGCTAGCTTGAGAGGCAGGGTCGATCAGCCCCAGCATTCT. It codes for CSASLRGRVDQPQHS. The chain joins TRBV20-1 to TRBJ1-5; D might be TRBD1 (5 bases). Germline V gene data show CDR1 as DFQATT and CDR2 as SNEGSKA (reference sequence). The ends were cut back, 3 bases at V and 5 bases at J, with 17 bases in the middle. This CDR3 region has 15 residues.

For this clonotype: A much bigger clone sits one base away, suggesting this may be a read error. The chain employs TRBV27 and TRBJ2-7, with D tentatively TRBD1 (6 bases). The germline V gene has CDR1 MNHEY and CDR2 SMNVEV (reference sequence). This CDR3 is 15 amino acids long. CDR3 sequence: CASSLGRGSPYVQYF. Written as DNA, the CDR3 is TGTGCCAGCAGTTTGGGCAGGGGCTCCCCCTACGTGCAGTACTTC.

This clonotype was detected a few times. The chain links TRBV27 to TRBJ1-1, with TRBD1 as a possible D gene (5 bases). Trimming shortened V by 7 bases and J by 1 base, and 13 bases separated the two germline ends. The CDR3 spans 14 residues. The germline V gene has CDR1 MNHEY and CDR2 SMNVEV (reference sequence). The CDR3 region is CASKIWGENTEAFF. CDR3 in DNA: TGTGCCAGCAAAATATGGGGGGAGAACACTGAAGCTTTCTTT.

Turning to this clonotype: This may arise from a read error, as a much more abundant clone is one base away. The rearrangement joins TRBV7-6 to TRBJ2-2; no definite D call. V lost 7 bases, J lost 5 bases, and 5 bases lay in between. In germline, CDR1 is SGHVS, CDR2 FNYEAQ. This CDR3 spans 11 amino acids. The CDR3 coding sequence is TGTGCCAGCACCGTGACCGGGGAGCTGTTTTTT. The encoded protein is CASTVTGELFF.

This clonotype was observed a handful of times. The rearrangement joins TRBV18 to TRBJ1-1; no clear D. V was clipped by 3 bases and J by 0 bases, with 8 bases between them. The V gene's germline CDR1 is KGHSH and CDR2 LQKENI. The CDR3 sequence is 14 residues long. The CDR3 reads CASSPPPLNTEAFF. The CDR3, as DNA: TGTGCCAGCTCACCTCCGCCTCTGAACACTGAAGCTTTCTTT.

The sample holds one count of this clonotype. This may stem from a read error, because a much larger clone lies one nucleotide away. The chain recombines TRBV19 with TRBJ2-3; D ambiguous. The V gene lost 2 bases and the J gene lost 1 base, with 7 bases spanning the gap. This CDR3 is 14 amino acids long. Germline V gives CDR1 LNHDA, CDR2 SQIVND (reference sequence). CDR3 residues: CASSIHYRTDTQYF. The CDR3 bases are TGTGCCAGTAGTATACACTATCGCACAGATACGCAGTATTTT.

V is TRBV7-2 and J is TRBJ1-4, with 7 bases matching TRBD1. CDR1 SGHTA and CDR2 FQGNSA come from the germline V gene. The CDR3 sequence is 13 residues long. V lost 8 bases to trimming and J lost 5 bases; unmatched junction nucleotides: 5. CDR3 residues: CASGGRGNEKLFF. CDR3 DNA sequence: TGTGCCAGCGGTGGCAGGGGGAATGAAAAACTGTTTTTT.

The chain's CDR3 is CASSLLKTGGTYNEQFF. In nucleotides, the CDR3 is TGTGCCAGCAGCTTGCTAAAGACAGGGGGAACCTACAATGAGCAGTTCTTC. This rearrangement joins TRBV5-6 to TRBJ2-1; 9 bases map to TRBD1. This CDR3 is 17 amino acids long. Germline V gives CDR1 SGHDT, CDR2 YYEEEE. The J segment lost 2 bases and the V segment lost 1 base, leaving 7 bases of the junction unmatched.

The chain links TRBV20-1 to TRBJ1-5, with no clear D. Looked up from germline, CDR1 is DFQATT and CDR2 is SNEGSKA (reference sequence). This CDR3 spans 12 amino acids. The V and J ends lost 5 bases and 5 bases respectively, with 10 bases between them. The CDR3 is CSASILDQPQHF. The CDR3 nucleotides are TGCAGTGCTTCCATTCTGGATCAGCCCCAGCATTTT.

V is TRBV5-7 and J is TRBJ2-4; D uncertain. Being an ORF, TRBV5-7 has a function that is uncertain. The CDR3 contains 15 residues. With 4 bases removed from V and 3 bases from J, the gap between germline ends came to 14 bases. The CDR3 DNA is TGTGCCAGCAGCGAGATATTGACGGTCAAAAACATTCAGTACTTC. Its protein product is CASSEILTVKNIQYF.

This clonotype ranks as medium-sized. The chain employs TRBV5-5 and TRBJ2-1; 10 bases line up with TRBD1. V lost 10 bases to trimming and J lost 5 bases; unmatched junction nucleotides: 15. Germline assignment: CDR1 SGHKS and CDR2 YYEKEE (reference sequence). CDR3 length: 16 residues. The CDR3 region has the DNA TGTGCCTCGACCTCCGGGACAGGGGAAGTTGACAATGAGCAGTTCTTC. Its translation: CASTSGTGEVDNEQFF.